These 25 T cell receptor beta chains were all obtained from the same sample, sequenced in a study of long-term antiretroviral therapy in people with HIV. Run at survey level, the immunoSEQ assay was version v3.0. This table comes from immunoSEQ multiplex PCR, and its TCRdb copy is limited to in-frame clones, with some not included. The repertoire consists of over 15,000 clones, with over 75% occurring once and the leading ten covering 9% to 9.5%. The input for sequencing was unsorted PBMCs, taken 4.2 years after starting antiretroviral therapy. The receptors shown here come from a man aged 50 or older with HIV.

This rearrangement joins TRBV14 to TRBJ2-7; D gene uncertain. This CDR3 is 13 amino acids long. Trimming pared 0 bases from V and 3 bases from J, leaving 6 bases between. CDR1 and CDR2 from the germline V gene are SGHDN and FVKESK. The CDR3 loop is CASSQDGSYEQYF. In nucleotides, the CDR3 is TGTGCCAGCAGCCAAGACGGCAGCTACGAGCAGTACTTC.

The chain uses TRBV5-1 and TRBJ2-1; D might be TRBD1 or TRBD2, each matching 5 bases. Germline values: CDR1 SGHRS, CDR2 YFSETQ. This CDR3 spans 13 amino acids. Trimming removed 2 bases from V and 8 bases from J, with 11 bases in between. This chain's CDR3 is CASSFPGSDEQFF. Here the CDR3 DNA reads TGCGCCAGCAGCTTCCCAGGGAGCGATGAGCAGTTCTTC. The full variable domain, in which reference TRBV5-1 and TRBJ2-1 provide the parts outside the CDR3, is KAGVTQTPRYLIKTRGQQVTLSCSPISGHRSVSWYQQTPGQGLQFLFEYFSETQRNKGNFPGRFSGRQFSNSRSEMNVSTLELGDSALYLCASSFPGSDEQFFGPGTRLTVL.

The CDR3 bases are TGCGCCAGCAGCTTGTATGGTACCTACAATGAGCAGTTCTTC. Its translation: CASSLYGTYNEQFF. V usage is TRBV5-1 and J usage is TRBJ2-1; D gene ambiguous. Germline CDR1 and CDR2: SGHRS and YFSETQ. The CDR3 sequence is 14 residues long. The ends were cut back, 1 base at V and 2 bases at J, with 7 bases in the middle. The full variable domain, its missing parts supplied by reference TRBV5-1 and TRBJ2-1, is KAGVTQTPRYLIKTRGQQVTLSCSPISGHRSVSWYQQTPGQGLQFLFEYFSETQRNKGNFPGRFSGRQFSNSRSEMNVSTLELGDSALYLCASSLYGTYNEQFFGPGTRLTVL.

A single count supports this clone. The V gene is TRBV5-1, the J gene TRBJ1-1, with 9 bases matching TRBD1. CDR3 length: 15 amino acids. The V and J ends lost 2 bases and 1 base, in that order; junction bases with no gene match: 3. Germline values: CDR1 SGHRS, CDR2 YFSETQ. The CDR3 region is CASSFTGGRNTEAFF. CDR3 DNA: TGCGCCAGCAGCTTTACAGGGGGCAGGAACACTGAAGCTTTCTTT.

The genes are TRBV27 and TRBJ1-5, with D perhaps matching TRBD1 (6 bases). The CDR3 sequence is 14 residues long. The germline CDR1 and CDR2 sequences are MNHEY and SMNVEV (reference sequence). Trimming took off 2 bases at V and 2 bases at J, with 7 bases between the two ends. The DNA of the CDR3 is TGTGCCAGCAGTTTACGGGGGCGCAATCAGCCCCAGCATTTT. Translation: CASSLRGRNQPQHF.

The J gene is TRBJ1-1, the V gene TRBV5-8; D perhaps matches TRBD1 (6 bases). The CDR3 is 13 residues long. The V gene's germline CDR1 is SGHTS and CDR2 YDEGEE. V lost 2 bases and J lost 3, with 8 bases in between. In DNA, the CDR3 is TGTGCCAGCAGCTTACAGGGAGACACTGAAGCTTTCTTT. The encoded protein is CASSLQGDTEAFF.

The chain combines TRBV30 with TRBJ2-3; D not certain. CDR1 is GTSNPN and CDR2 is SVGIG in the germline V gene (reference sequence). Trimming removed 5 bases from V and 2 bases from J, with 8 bases in between. The CDR3 spans 12 residues. The CDR3 bases are TGTGCCTGGTATCTGGACACAGATACGCAGTATTTT. Amino acids: CAWYLDTDTQYF.

V is TRBV9 and J is TRBJ1-2, with unresolved D. V gave up 4 bases and J gave up 1 base, with 14 bases separating them. The CDR3 contains 15 residues. Germline V lookup: CDR1 SGDLS, CDR2 YYNGEE. DNA of the CDR3: TGTGCCAGCAGCCTGGCTTCCGGCAGTAACTATGGCTACACCTTC. As protein: CASSLASGSNYGYTF.

V usage is TRBV6-5 and J usage is TRBJ2-2, with D uncertain. Trimming removed 5 bases from V and 6 bases from J, with 4 bases in between. This CDR3 has 11 residues. The germline V gene encodes CDR1 MNHEY and CDR2 SVGAGI. The CDR3, as DNA: TGTGCCAGCAGTGCGCCCGGGGAGCTGTTTTTT. Translation: CASSAPGELFF.

This rearrangement joins TRBV5-5 to TRBJ1-4; D uncertain. Germline V gene lookup returns CDR1 SGHKS and CDR2 YYEKEE (reference sequence). Between the trimmed V and J ends, which lost 0 bases and 3 bases, there was a span of 9 bases. This CDR3 is 15 amino acids long. The CDR3, as DNA: TGTGCCAGCAGCTTGGCGGGTTTGCCTAATGAAAAACTGTTTTTT. It specifies CASSLAGLPNEKLFF.

The chain links TRBV4-3 to TRBJ2-7; D remains unclear. V shed 0 bases and J shed 3 bases, with 12 bases lying between them. Germline assignment: CDR1 LGHNA and CDR2 YSLEER. The CDR3 spans 15 residues. CDR3: CASSQEAGLRYEQYF. The CDR3 nucleotides read TGCGCCAGCAGCCAAGAGGCAGGTCTACGCTACGAGCAGTACTTC.

This chain links TRBV6-5 with TRBJ2-7; 7 bases are a match to TRBD2. V shed 4 bases and J 1 base; nucleotides not matched to a gene: 4. This CDR3 has 14 amino acids. The V gene's germline CDR1 is MNHEY and CDR2 SVGAGI. DNA for the CDR3: TGTGCCAGCAGTTTTCAGGGAGGGTCCTACGAGCAGTACTTC. Its translation: CASSFQGGSYEQYF.

The chain combines TRBV19 with TRBJ1-2; D is unclear. With 10 bases removed from V and 1 base from J, the gap between germline ends came to 13 bases. The CDR3 has 13 amino acids. Looked up from germline, CDR1 is LNHDA and CDR2 is SQIVND (reference sequence). The CDR3 here is CATTHSFNYGYTF. Written as DNA, the CDR3 is TGTGCCACCACCCACAGTTTTAACTATGGCTACACCTTC.

The rearrangement uses TRBV5-1 and TRBJ1-6; D uncertain. The germline gives CDR1 SGHRS, CDR2 YFSETQ. This CDR3 comprises 15 residues. Trimming removed 0 bases from V and 5 bases from J, with 9 bases in between. The CDR3: CASSLVATDNSPLHF. In DNA form, the CDR3 reads TGCGCCAGCAGCTTGGTAGCAACGGATAATTCACCCCTCCACTTT.

The chain carries TRBV12-2 and TRBJ2-7; TRBD2 was called by the table and not checked on the DNA. TRBV12-2 counts as a pseudogene. The CDR3 sequence is 17 residues long. The CDR3 is CASRSIPTAWGGYEQYF. Here the CDR3 DNA reads TGTGCAAGTCGCTCCATTCCGACAGCCTGGGGAGGCTACGAGCAGTACTTC.

The chain links TRBV2 to TRBJ2-2; D might be TRBD2 (6 bases). V was clipped by 2 bases and J by 6 bases, with 10 bases between them. Per the germline V gene, CDR1 is SNHLY and CDR2 is FYNNEI. This CDR3 spans 14 amino acids. The DNA of the CDR3 is TGTGCCAGCAGTGAAAGCTGGGGGGCCGGGGAGCTGTTTTTT. Its translation: CASSESWGAGELFF.

This chain uses TRBV28 with TRBJ2-7; D may be TRBD2 (6 bases). Between the trimmed V and J ends, which lost 3 bases and 4 bases, there was a span of 13 bases. The CDR3 extends over 14 amino acids. The germline gives CDR1 MDHEN, CDR2 SYDVKM. For the CDR3, the DNA is TGTGCCAGCAGTTTCGGGGGTAGCTTGTACGAGCAGTACTTC. Its translation: CASSFGGSLYEQYF. The entire variable domain, with the rest obtained from reference TRBV28 and TRBJ2-7, is as follows: DVKVTQSSRYLVKRTGEKVFLECVQDMDHENMFWYRQDPGLGLRLIYFSYDVKMKEKGDIPEGYSVSREKKERFSLILESASTNQTSMYLCASSFGGSLYEQYFGPGTRLTVT.

The chain joins TRBV7-9 to TRBJ2-7, with TRBD1 identical over 7 bases. With 3 bases clipped from V and 5 bases from J, the junction kept 7 bases outside the gene matches. The germline V gene encodes CDR1 SEHNR and CDR2 FQNEAQ (reference sequence). This CDR3 comprises 14 residues. The CDR3 reads CASSLDNRGHEQYF. The CDR3 coding sequence is TGTGCCAGCAGCTTGGACAACAGGGGCCACGAGCAGTACTTC. The complete variable domain, with remaining parts taken from reference TRBV7-9 and TRBJ2-7, reads DTGVSQNPRHKITKRGQNVTFRCDPISEHNRLYWYRQTLGQGPEFLTYFQNEAQLEKSRLLSDRFSAERPKGSFSTLEIQRTEQGDSAMYLCASSLDNRGHEQYFGPGTRLTVT.

The V and J genes are TRBV25-1 and TRBJ1-1; 7 bases agree with TRBD1. This CDR3 region has 14 residues. V shed 8 bases and J 8 bases; nucleotides not matched to a gene: 14. Germline-derived CDR1 and CDR2 are MGHDK and SYGVNS. The CDR3 DNA reads TGTGCCAGCCGCAGACAGGGTCAGTACGAGGAAGCTTTCTTT. Its protein product is CASRRQGQYEEAFF.

The chain combines TRBV6-1 with TRBJ2-7; D uncertain. Per the germline V gene, CDR1 is MNHNS and CDR2 is SASEGT. The ends were cut back, 0 bases at V and 1 base at J, with 7 bases in the middle. This CDR3 contains 14 residues. This CDR3 reads CASSEANLSYEQYF. As DNA, the CDR3 is TGTGCCAGCAGTGAAGCCAACCTGTCCTACGAGCAGTACTTC.

This chain joins TRBV10-3 and TRBJ2-3; weak D call: TRBD2 (6 bases). Germline assignment: CDR1 ENHRY and CDR2 SYGVKD. The germline V and J ends were trimmed by 10 bases and 0 bases, with 17 bases remaining between them. The CDR3 is made up of 15 amino acids. The CDR3 bases are TGTGCCAGCGGGTGGGACTCCCAGAGCACAGATACGCAGTATTTT. The encoded protein is CASGWDSQSTDTQYF.

This chain joins TRBV28 and TRBJ2-7; D is possibly TRBD2 (6 bases). Per germline, CDR1 MDHEN and CDR2 SYDVKM. With 6 bases removed from V and 1 base from J, the gap between germline ends came to 13 bases. There are 14 residues in the CDR3. This CDR3 reads CASRPEAGSYEQYF. CDR3 coding DNA: TGTGCCAGCAGACCCGAGGCGGGATCCTACGAGCAGTACTTC. Full variable domain (remainder filled in from reference TRBV28 and TRBJ2-7): DVKVTQSSRYLVKRTGEKVFLECVQDMDHENMFWYRQDPGLGLRLIYFSYDVKMKEKGDIPEGYSVSREKKERFSLILESASTNQTSMYLCASRPEAGSYEQYFGPGTRLTVT.

CDR3 region: CASSDQGAADTQYF. The CDR3 DNA follows: TGCGCCAGCAGTGATCAGGGGGCCGCAGATACGCAGTATTTT. The chain employs TRBV10-1 and TRBJ2-3; the match to TRBD1 covers 8 bases. V gave up 3 bases and J gave up 4 bases; unmatched junction bases: 3. The CDR3 covers 14 residues. Looked up from germline, CDR1 is WNHNN and CDR2 is SYGVQD (reference sequence).

The chain combines TRBV29-1 with TRBJ1-3; 7 bases fit TRBD1. Germline loops: CDR1 SQVTM, CDR2 ANQGSEA. There are 14 residues in the CDR3. The V gene end was trimmed by 5 bases and the J gene end by 0 bases; junction bases not matched to a gene: 4. The CDR3 spells CSVLQGYSGNTIYF. The CDR3 nucleotides are TGCAGCGTTTTACAGGGGTACTCTGGAAACACCATATATTTT.

This chain uses TRBV29-1 with TRBJ1-2; D call uncertain. Trimming took 0 bases from V and 3 from J, leaving 8 bases between them. Germline V gene sequence: CDR1 SQVTM, CDR2 ANQGSEA. This CDR3 is 13 amino acids long. The CDR3 region is CSVEDGNHYGYTF. In nucleotides, the CDR3 is TGCAGCGTTGAAGATGGGAACCACTATGGCTACACCTTC.